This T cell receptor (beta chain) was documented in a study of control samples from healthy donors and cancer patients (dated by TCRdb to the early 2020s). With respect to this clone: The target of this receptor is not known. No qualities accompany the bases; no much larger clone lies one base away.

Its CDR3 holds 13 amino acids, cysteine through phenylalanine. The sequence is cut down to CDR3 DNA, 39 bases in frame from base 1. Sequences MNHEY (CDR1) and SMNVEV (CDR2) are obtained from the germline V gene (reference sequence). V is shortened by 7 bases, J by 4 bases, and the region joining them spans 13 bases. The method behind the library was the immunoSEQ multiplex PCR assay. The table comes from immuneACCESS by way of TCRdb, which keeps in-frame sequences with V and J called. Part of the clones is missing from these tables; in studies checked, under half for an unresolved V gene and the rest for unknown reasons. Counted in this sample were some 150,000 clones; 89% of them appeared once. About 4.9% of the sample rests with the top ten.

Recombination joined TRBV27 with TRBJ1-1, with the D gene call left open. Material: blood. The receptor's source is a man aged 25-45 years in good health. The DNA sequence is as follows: TGTGCCAGCACCACGCTGAAAGGCACTGAAGCTTTCTTT. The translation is CASTTLKGTEAFF.